Listed below are T cell receptor beta chains from one sample, sequenced in a study of blood T cell repertoires in COVID-19. This table comes from immunoSEQ multiplex PCR, and its TCRdb copy is limited to in-frame clones, with some not included. There are roughly 45,000 clones in the sample; around 90% occur only once, and around 20% lies in the top ten. Input material: peripheral blood. These receptors originate from a man between 65 and 85 years old with active COVID-19. CDR3s include the opening cysteine and the closing phenylalanine or tryptophan. The order of the fields is V gene, D gene, clone size, J gene, CDR3 DNA, CDR3 protein. The D gene is left open where the match is weak. Not all rows give a size; the values are once, few, many and, for expanded clones, a class.

TRBV4-2	.	.	TRBJ2-7	TGTGCCAGCAGCCAAGATGCGGTTTACGAGCAGTACTTC	CASSQDAVYEQYF
TRBV28	.	.	TRBJ1-3	TGTGCCAGCACCACTATGGGGAGGATGACTGGAAACACCATATATTTT	CASTTMGRMTGNTIYF
TRBV2	TRBD1	.	TRBJ1-1	TGTGCCAGCAGGGGACAGATGAACACTGAAGCTTTCTTT	CASRGQMNTEAFF
TRBV18	TRBD1	.	TRBJ2-1	TGTGCCAGCTCACCCGGACAGGGGATCTCCTACAATGAGCAGTTCTTC	CASSPGQGISYNEQFF
TRBV4-3	TRBD2	.	TRBJ2-7	TGCGCCAGCAGCCAAGTCCTGGGGACTACCTCCGGCGAGCAGTACTTC	CASSQVLGTTSGEQYF
TRBV7-2	.	.	TRBJ2-2	TGTGCCAGCAGCTCACAGGGACGATGGAACACCGGGGAGCTGTTTTTT	CASSSQGRWNTGELFF
TRBV4-1	TRBD1	.	TRBJ1-5	TGCGCCAGCAGCCAAGCCTTATTGACAGGGCGTAGCAATCAGCCCCAGCATTTT	CASSQALLTGRSNQPQHF
TRBV6-1	TRBD1	.	TRBJ2-7	TGTGCCAGCAGTGAATTCTGGGACAGCACCTACGAGCAGTACTTC	CASSEFWDSTYEQYF
TRBV11-2	TRBD2	.	TRBJ2-7	TGTGCCAGCAGCCCGGGACTAGCGGGCCCTACGCACGAGCAGTACTTC	CASSPGLAGPTHEQYF
TRBV6-2/TRBV6-3	.	.	TRBJ1-2	TGTGCCAGCAGCCCCAGGGGTTTCGGTAACTATGGCTACACCTTC	CASSPRGFGNYGYTF
TRBV6-6	TRBD1	.	TRBJ1-1	TGTGCCAGCAGTAGGGACAGAGCACCGCTGAACACTGAAGCTTTCTTT	CASSRDRAPLNTEAFF
TRBV6-4	TRBD2	once	TRBJ2-2	TGTGCCAGCAGTGACGCTCCGGGACTAGCGGGGGGCTCCGGGGAGCTGTTTTTT	CASSDAPGLAGGSGELFF
TRBV6-5	TRBD1	.	TRBJ2-5	TGTGCCAGCAGTTCAACAGGGGGCTGGCAAGAGACCCAGTACTTC	CASSSTGGWQETQYF
TRBV3-1/TRBV3-2	TRBD2	few	TRBJ2-7	TGTGCCAGCAGCCAAGATCTAGCGGGGTACGAGCAGTACTTC	CASSQDLAGYEQYF
TRBV5-6	.	.	TRBJ2-7	TGTGCCAGCAGCTTCGGTTTAGGGGCCCTGGGCTACGAGCAGTACTTC	CASSFGLGALGYEQYF
TRBV7-2	.	.	TRBJ1-3	TGTGCCAGCAGCTTAGAAAGGGGCGTCTCTGGAAACACCATATATTTT	CASSLERGVSGNTIYF
TRBV5-4	TRBD2	once	TRBJ2-7	TGTGCCAGCAGCCTCACTAGCGGGAGTGTCCACGAGCAGTACTTC	CASSLTSGSVHEQYF
TRBV29-1	.	.	TRBJ2-7	TGCAGCGTTGGGGGGGAAGTCTCCTACGAGCAGTACTTC	CSVGGEVSYEQYF
TRBV24-1	.	.	TRBJ2-2	TGTGCCACCAGTGATTACGTAGATTCGGTAGTGCCCACCGGGGAGCTGTTTTTT	CATSDYVDSVVPTGELFF
TRBV12-3/TRBV12-4	.	.	TRBJ1-1	TGTGCCAGCAGTTCGGGAAACACTGAAGCTTTCTTT	CASSSGNTEAFF
TRBV2	.	.	TRBJ1-6	TGTGCCAGCAGACAGGTCTGGGGGGTTAATTCACCCCTCCACTTT	CASRQVWGVNSPLHF
TRBV19	TRBD1	.	TRBJ2-1	TGTGCCAGTAGTACCGCCGGGACAGGGAAGGGTAATGAGCAGTTCTTC	CASSTAGTGKGNEQFF
TRBV6-5	TRBD1	.	TRBJ2-5	TGTGCCAGCCGATTAGAGGGGGCGGGGACCCAGTACTTC	CASRLEGAGTQYF
TRBV10-3	.	.	TRBJ1-2	TGTGCCATCAGTGAGTCTGGGTTGCCAGGGAATGGCTACACCTTC	CAISESGLPGNGYTF
TRBV4-1	TRBD1	.	TRBJ2-7	TGCGCCAGCAGTCGACAGGGGGCGTTTGAGGCGCAGTACTTC	CASSRQGAFEAQYF
TRBV5-6	.	.	TRBJ1-1	TGTGCCAGCAGCTTTGGGGGCCGGACTGAAGCTTTCTTT	CASSFGGRTEAFF
TRBV5-8	.	.	TRBJ1-4	TGTGCCAGCAGCTTGGGTCAGGTGAACGAAAAACTGTTTTTT	CASSLGQVNEKLFF
TRBV10-3	TRBD2	.	TRBJ2-7	TGTGCCATCAGTGAGTCGTTGGGACTAGCGGACTCCTACGAGCAGTACTTC	CAISESLGLADSYEQYF
TRBV19	.	.	TRBJ2-2	TGTGCCAGTAGTATCCCTGGAGGGAAGGGGACCGGGGAGCTGTTTTTT	CASSIPGGKGTGELFF